These 23 T cell receptor beta chains were sequenced from one sample in a study of T cells in Graves' hyperthyroidism and ophthalmopathy. The investigators amplified TCR beta CDR3 regions from RNA transcripts. HTBI primers were used for first-round RT-PCR of the TCR CDR3. TCRdb reanalysed the multiplex PCR reads using MiXCR and keeps one entry per CDR3 protein. The table lists some 92,000 distinct CDR3 sequences, roughly 39% of them singletons. The sequenced sample consisted of peripheral blood or thyroid tissue (not recorded which). These receptors were taken from a woman in her twenties or thirties with Graves' hyperthyroidism.

The chain combines TRBV9 with TRBJ1-2, with 8 bases fitting TRBD1. V lost 3 bases, J lost 4 bases, and 5 bases stayed unmatched. The length of the CDR3 is 14 residues. CDR1 is SGDLS, CDR2 YYNGEE, per germline. The DNA of the CDR3 is TGTGCCAGCAGCGACACCGGGACAGGCTATGGCTACACCTTC. Its protein is CASSDTGTGYGYTF.

V is TRBV2 and J is TRBJ2-3; 11 bases align to TRBD2. From germline, CDR1 is SNHLY and CDR2 FYNNEI. The CDR3 has 14 residues. DNA of the CDR3: TGTGCTGCATCGACTAGCGGGGACACAGATACGCAGTATTTT. Protein product: CAASTSGDTDTQYF. The variable domain in full, with the rest retrieved from reference TRBV2 and TRBJ2-3, is EPEVTQTPSHQVTQMGQEVILRCVPISNHLYFYWYRQILGQKVEFLVSFYNNEISEKSEIFDDQFSVERPDGSNFTLKIRSTKLEDSAMYFCAASTSGDTDTQYFGPGTRLTVL.

At least ten counts were recorded for this clonotype. V is TRBV20-1 and J is TRBJ1-4, with TRBD1 as a possible D gene (5 bases). The CDR3 length is 13 residues. Germline assignment: CDR1 DFQATT and CDR2 SNEGSKA (reference sequence). V lost 4 bases and J 4 bases, leaving 10 bases between the germline ends. The CDR3 nucleotides are TGCAGTGCTACTTGGGGGATTAATGAAAAACTGTTTTTT. Translation: CSATWGINEKLFF.

Comments on this clonotype: A read error may account for a junction end that differs from germline. The chain links TRBV7-7 to TRBJ1-5; no definite D call. The CDR3 is made up of 13 amino acids. From germline, CDR1 is SSHAT and CDR2 FNYEAQ (reference sequence). The CDR3 loop reads CASSSQRGQPQHF. CDR3 DNA sequence: TGTGCTAGCAGCTCACAACGGGGACAGCCCCAGCATTTT. The whole variable domain, filled in from reference TRBV7-7 and TRBJ1-5, reads GAGVSQSPRYKVTKRGQDVTLRCDPISSHATLYWYQQALGQGPEFLTYFNYEAQPDKSGLPSDRFSAERPEGSISTLTIQRTEQRDSAMYRCASSSQRGQPQHFGDGTRLSIL.

This clonotype has only a few counts. The chain carries TRBV4-1 and TRBJ2-4; a possible D gene is TRBD1 (5 bases). CDR1 MGHRA and CDR2 YSYEKL come from the germline V gene. The germline V and J ends were trimmed by 8 bases and 6 bases, with 14 bases remaining between them. This CDR3 is built from 13 residues. The CDR3 nucleotides are TGCGCCAGCGGCATCAGGGTAGGAAACATTCAGTACTTC. Protein: CASGIRVGNIQYF.

This clonotype showed up many times. The gene calls are TRBV11-2 and TRBJ1-3; D is unclear. The germline CDR1 and CDR2 sequences are SGHAT and FQNNGV. This CDR3 is built from 16 residues. With 4 bases removed from V and 0 bases from J, the gap between germline ends came to 13 bases. CDR3 residues: CASSYWGAGSGNTIYF. The DNA for the CDR3 is TGTGCCAGCAGCTATTGGGGAGCAGGCTCTGGAAACACCATATATTTT.

A note on this clonotype: A clone one base away is much larger, so this may be a read error. The conserved closing phenylalanine or tryptophan is absent in this CDR3, likely reflecting a read error. This rearrangement joins TRBV7-2 to TRBJ2-3, with D perhaps assigned TRBD1 or TRBD2 (5 bases each). This CDR3 contains 14 residues. The V gene lost 5 bases and the J gene lost 3 bases, with 12 bases spanning the gap. In germline, CDR1 is SGHTA, CDR2 FQGNSA. CDR3 protein: CASSPGPLTDTQYL. In DNA, the CDR3 is TGTGCCAGCAGCCCGGGACCACTGACAGATACGCAGTATTTG.

This clonotype was seen ten or more times. This chain links TRBV6-5 with TRBJ2-7, with 8 bases identical to TRBD2. V lost 6 bases to trimming and J lost 6 bases; unmatched junction nucleotides: 13. The germline V gene encodes CDR1 MNHEY and CDR2 SVGAGI. The CDR3 is 15 residues long. The CDR3, as DNA: TGTGCCAGCAGGGACGGGGGGGGTTGGGGCCTCGAGCAGTACTTC. Translation gives CASRDGGGWGLEQYF.

The rearrangement joins TRBV20-1 to TRBJ2-7; 7 bases are shared with TRBD1. The J segment lost 6 bases and the V segment lost 5 bases, leaving 16 bases of the junction unmatched. The CDR3 extends over 15 amino acids. Germline V CDR1 and CDR2: DFQATT, SNEGSKA (reference sequence). CDR3 sequence: CSAGGQTEYVAEQYF. The CDR3 DNA is TGCAGTGCTGGGGGACAGACGGAGTACGTTGCCGAGCAGTACTTC.

This clonotype occurred many times. J is TRBJ1-1 and V is TRBV28; D is undetermined. CDR1 is MDHEN, CDR2 SYDVKM, per germline. Trimming shortened V by 8 bases and J by 3 bases, and 10 bases separated the two germline ends. The CDR3 extends over 12 amino acids. CDR3 in amino acids: CASGRLDTEAFF. The CDR3 DNA reads TGTGCCAGCGGGAGGTTGGACACTGAAGCTTTCTTT.

To note about this clonotype: With a much larger clone just one base away, this may be a read error. CDR3 nucleotides: TGTGCCAGCAGCCGACCTCCCTGGGGAGGGGGTAGTTCACCCCTCCACTTT. Its protein product is CASSRPPWGGGSSPLHF. The chain couples TRBV6-1 to TRBJ1-6, with D tentatively TRBD1 (6 bases). V lost 6 bases to trimming and J lost 9 bases, with 24 bases between them. This CDR3 spans 17 amino acids. Per germline, CDR1 MNHNS and CDR2 SASEGT.

This clonotype has at least ten counts. The chain joins TRBV7-8 to TRBJ2-7; the D gene is possibly TRBD1 (6 bases). Between the trimmed V and J ends, which lost 1 base and 5 bases, there was a span of 12 bases. The CDR3 has 14 amino acids. In germline, CDR1 is SGHVS, CDR2 FQNEAQ. This chain's CDR3 is CASSLESGVHEQYF. CDR3 bases: TGTGCCAGCAGCTTAGAATCAGGGGTCCACGAGCAGTACTTC. Based on the CDR3 plus reference TRBV7-8 and TRBJ2-7, the full variable domain is GAGVSQSPRYKVAKRGQDVALRCDPISGHVSLFWYQQALGQGPEFLTYFQNEAQLDKSGLPSDRFFAERPEGSVSTLKIQRTQQEDSAVYLCASSLESGVHEQYFGPGTRLTVT.

This clonotype was detected ten times or more. Here the CDR3 DNA reads TGTGCCACGTGGCTTGCGGGCACAGATACGCAGTATTTT. Translating it yields CATWLAGTDTQYF. V gene TRBV12-3 or TRBV12-4 combines with J gene TRBJ2-3, with D uncertain. The CDR3 spans 13 residues. V was cut by 10 bases and J by 1 base, with 12 bases left in between.

The sample holds many counts of this clonotype. The chain combines TRBV6-4 with TRBJ2-7; no clear D gene. Trimming took off 7 bases at V and 1 base at J, with 14 bases between the two ends. Per germline, CDR1 MRHNA and CDR2 SNTAGT. The CDR3 sequence is 14 residues long. The CDR3: CASTRAASSYEQYF. The CDR3 DNA sequence: TGTGCCAGCACAAGGGCAGCTAGTTCCTACGAGCAGTACTTC.

This sequence joins TRBV2 and TRBJ1-2; TRBD1 matches at 12 bases. V dropped 8 bases and J dropped 6; count of bases not matched to a gene: 13. This CDR3 contains 16 residues. Germline assignment: CDR1 SNHLY and CDR2 FYNNEI. The CDR3 DNA reads as TGTGCCAGCCTTAACGCGGGGACAGGGGGCCCCGATGGCTACACCTTC. Its protein is CASLNAGTGGPDGYTF.

This clonotype was observed many times. The chain has TRBV18 and TRBJ1-5; D call uncertain. The J call may be mistaken, given a closer DNA end match to TRBJ2-3. The CDR3 loop spans 14 amino acids. The germline V gene encodes CDR1 KGHSH and CDR2 LQKENI. CDR3 sequence reads: CASSPGLGNQPQYF. Here the CDR3 DNA reads TGTGCCAGCTCACCAGGATTAGGAAATCAGCCCCAGTATTTT.

This clonotype was detected many times. The genes are TRBV4-1 and TRBJ1-1; TRBD1 is a possible D gene (5 bases). Germline V gene sequence: CDR1 MGHRA, CDR2 YSYEKL. The CDR3 runs 12 residues. V dropped 6 bases and J dropped 8 bases, with 13 bases sitting between them. CDR3 residues: CASRGGRLEAFF. The DNA for the CDR3 is TGCGCCAGCAGGGGGGGGAGACTCGAAGCTTTCTTT.

As regards this clonotype: The junction does not match germline at one end; this may be a read error. The rearrangement uses TRBV27 and TRBJ1-4; D may be TRBD1 (5 bases). The germline V gene encodes CDR1 MNHEY and CDR2 SMNVEV (reference sequence). The CDR3 length is 15 residues. CDR3 in amino acids: CASSLLSGRSERLFF. The CDR3 DNA reads as TGTGCCAGCAGTTTATTATCGGGGCGGTCTGAAAGACTGTTTTTT.

This chain connects TRBV20-1 to TRBJ2-5; D ambiguous. Germline assignment: CDR1 DFQATT and CDR2 SNEGSKA (reference sequence). V lost 6 bases and J lost 7, with 6 bases in between. The CDR3 runs to 9 residues. Written as DNA, the CDR3 is TGCAGTGCGCCCGGGACCCAGTACTTC. It is translated as CSAPGTQYF.

The chain is built from TRBV19 and TRBJ2-2, with D uncertain. The CDR3 totals 14 residues. The germline V gene has CDR1 LNHDA and CDR2 SQIVND (reference sequence). Trimming shortened V by 9 bases and J by 6 bases, and 17 bases separated the two germline ends. The CDR3, as DNA: TGTGCCAGCAGCTTCTACACGAGCCCCGGGGAGCTGTTTTTT. It yields the protein CASSFYTSPGELFF. Variable domain in full (rest from reference TRBV19 and TRBJ2-2): DGGITQSPKYLFRKEGQNVTLSCEQNLNHDAMYWYRQDPGQGLRLIYYSQIVNDFQKGDIAEGYSVSREKKESFPLTVTSAQKNPTAFYLCASSFYTSPGELFFGEGSRLTVL.

The chain employs TRBV20-1 and TRBJ1-1; possible D gene TRBD1, 6 bases. V was cut by 6 bases and J by 11 bases, with 22 bases left in between. CDR3 length: 13 amino acids. CDR1 DFQATT and CDR2 SNEGSKA come from the germline V gene (reference sequence). The CDR3 DNA reads TGCAGTGCAGCCGGACAGCCTAACACTGGGGCTTTCTTT. The encoded protein is CSAAGQPNTGAFF.

On this clonotype: This CDR3 fails to terminate in the conserved phenylalanine or tryptophan, so it likely reflects a read error. The V call is TRBV20-1, the J call TRBJ2-5, with TRBD1 matching 9 bases. This CDR3 spans 12 amino acids. Germline V gene data show CDR1 as DFQATT and CDR2 as SNEGSKA (reference sequence). The DNA for the CDR3 is TGCGGTGCACGGACAGGGGAAGAGACCCAGTACCTC. This gives the protein CGARTGEETQYL.

This clonotype was detected ten times or more. The gene calls are TRBV13 and TRBJ2-3, with D perhaps being TRBD1 or TRBD2 (5 bases each). V was trimmed by 6 bases and J by 2 bases, leaving 24 bases between them. Germline CDR1 reads PRHDT; CDR2 reads FYEKMQ (reference sequence). This CDR3 is 18 amino acids long. The chain's CDR3 is CASSPLWGPRDSTDTQYF. As DNA, the CDR3 is TGTGCCAGCAGTCCACTTTGGGGACCTAGAGACTCCACAGATACGCAGTATTTT.